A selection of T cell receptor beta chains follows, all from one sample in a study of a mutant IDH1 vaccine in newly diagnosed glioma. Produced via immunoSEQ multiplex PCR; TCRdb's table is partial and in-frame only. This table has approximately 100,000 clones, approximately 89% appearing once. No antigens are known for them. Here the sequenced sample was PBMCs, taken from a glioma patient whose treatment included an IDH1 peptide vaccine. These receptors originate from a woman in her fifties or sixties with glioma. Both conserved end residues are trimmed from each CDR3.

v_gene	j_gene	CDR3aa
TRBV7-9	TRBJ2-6	ASSFPTDLSGANVLT
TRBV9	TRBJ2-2	ASSLSSGANTGELF
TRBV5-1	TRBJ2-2	ASSLTSGSTGELF
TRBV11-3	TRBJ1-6	ASSSADQGQVDSPLH
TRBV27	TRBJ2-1	ASSFIGANEQF
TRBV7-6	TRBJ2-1	ASSPRGLPIGQF
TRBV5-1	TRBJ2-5	ASSLGSGPKETQY
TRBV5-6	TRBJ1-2	ASSPTLPSYGYT
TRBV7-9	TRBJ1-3	ASSLGTGIVSGNTIY
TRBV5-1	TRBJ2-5	ASSLSQLAGVGETQY
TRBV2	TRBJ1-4	ASSRGGAANEKLF
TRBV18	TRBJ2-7	ASSPDRGSYEQY
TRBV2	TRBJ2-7	ASMSGGEYEQY
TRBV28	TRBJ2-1	ASKLGGSSYNEQF
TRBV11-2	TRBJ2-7	ASSFLPTHGREGYEQY
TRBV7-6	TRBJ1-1	ASSLQGVSAEAF
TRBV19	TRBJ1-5	ASSQGEGNQPQH
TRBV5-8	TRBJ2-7	ATIAGGRGRGDEQY
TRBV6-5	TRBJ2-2	ASSFAGRGLTGELF
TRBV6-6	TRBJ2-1	ASGPYNEQF
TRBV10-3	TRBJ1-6	ATSGGVSSYNSPLH
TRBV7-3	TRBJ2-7	ASSLSGTGEQY
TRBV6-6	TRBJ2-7	ASSYSTSNLYEQY
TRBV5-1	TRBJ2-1	ASSLGYEWF
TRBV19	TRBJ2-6	ASSWTATPSGANVLT
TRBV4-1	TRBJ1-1	ASSYTQGGHTEAF
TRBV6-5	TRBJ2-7	ASTTGAAYEQY
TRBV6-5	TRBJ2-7	ASTQGQGAFEQY
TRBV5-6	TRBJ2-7	ASSPGQGSSYEQY
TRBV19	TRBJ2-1	ASSIPRPGSHEQF
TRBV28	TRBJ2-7	ASGKGHHYEQY
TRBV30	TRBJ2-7	AWRGQLYEQY
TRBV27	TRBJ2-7	ASRVTSGLPYEQY
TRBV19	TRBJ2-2	ASSIVGGELF
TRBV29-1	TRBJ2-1	SVAVGLADTYNEQF
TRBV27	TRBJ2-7	ASSLRGPSGSHSYEQY
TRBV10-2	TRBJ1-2	ASSDSAGGYT
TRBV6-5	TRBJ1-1	ASSSTLTEAF
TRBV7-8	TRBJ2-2	ASSLFGQPSTGELF
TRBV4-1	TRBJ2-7	ASSQASSGTYEQY
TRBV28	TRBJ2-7	ASSLSGAGEQY
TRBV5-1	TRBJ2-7	ASSQTSGRLDEQY
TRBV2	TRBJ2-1	ASSGLGTRGMKQF